This T cell receptor beta chain was captured in a study of CD4 T cells in relation to SARS-CoV-2 and coronaviruses. At the level of the study: TCR beta CDR3s were sequenced after 10-day antigen culture of PBMCs.

The unexposed donors gave CD4+ T cells in 2011-2018, prior to COVID-19. The cells were cultured for 10 days before CD4+ T cells were isolated. Unexposed-donor CD4+ T cells were probed with SARS-CoV-2 S/N and four cold-coronavirus spikes, cells permitting. A remark on this clone: Its target is unknown.

Libraries were prepared by immunoSEQ multiplex PCR; TCRdb keeps only in-frame clonotypes and omits some of them. The table includes about 22,000 clones, just under 70% detected once. The source is a human donor in good health. The specimen was CD4+ T cells from PBMCs, cultured in vitro.

The CDR3 DNA is TGTGCCATCGGCGTATCCGGGACAGCGGCGTCTCGGGAGCAGTACTTC. Residues: CAIGVSGTAASREQYF. The chain employs TRBV10-3 and TRBJ2-7; 7 positions match TRBD1. Trimming removed 8 bases from V and 7 bases from J; junction bases left unmatched: 20. The CDR3 is 16 amino acids. Germline V gives CDR1 ENHRY, CDR2 SYGVKD.